This T cell receptor (beta chain) stems from a study of STAT5B mutations in CD4+ large granular lymphocyte leukemia. Whole-study context: Among healthy controls, a particular HLA allele went with more CDR3 'QG' motifs. Regarding the study as a whole: No patients shared main leukemic clonotypes, though roughly 23% appeared at low frequency elsewhere.

Here immunoSEQ multiplex PCR was the method, and the copy in TCRdb shows in-frame clones only, minus some. The table records approximately 20,000 clones, 70% of them present only once. V was cut by 0 bases and J by 4 bases, with 13 bases left in between. This CDR3 spans 16 amino acids. Per the germline V gene, CDR1 is LGHNA and CDR2 is YNFKEQ. About this clone: The antigen remains undetermined.

The origin of this receptor is a human donor in good health. The chain combines TRBV4-2 with TRBJ2-4, with unresolved D. Material for sequencing was CD4+ T cells from blood buffy coats. CDR3: CASSQDLYGQKNIQYF. The DNA of the CDR3 is TGTGCCAGCAGCCAAGATCTGTATGGGCAAAAAAACATTCAGTACTTC.